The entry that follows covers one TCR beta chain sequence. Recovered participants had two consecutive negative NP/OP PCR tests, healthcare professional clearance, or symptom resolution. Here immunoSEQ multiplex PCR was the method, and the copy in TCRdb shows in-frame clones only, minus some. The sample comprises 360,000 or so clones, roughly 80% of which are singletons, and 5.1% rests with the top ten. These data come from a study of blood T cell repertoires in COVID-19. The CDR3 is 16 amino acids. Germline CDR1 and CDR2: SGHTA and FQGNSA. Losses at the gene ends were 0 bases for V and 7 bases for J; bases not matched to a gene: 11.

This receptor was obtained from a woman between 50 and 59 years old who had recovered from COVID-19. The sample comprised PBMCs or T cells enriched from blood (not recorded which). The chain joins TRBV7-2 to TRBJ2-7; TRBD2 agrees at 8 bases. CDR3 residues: CASSLADAGGRGEQYF. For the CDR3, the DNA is TGTGCCAGCAGCTTAGCGGATGCGGGAGGTCGGGGAGAGCAGTACTTC.